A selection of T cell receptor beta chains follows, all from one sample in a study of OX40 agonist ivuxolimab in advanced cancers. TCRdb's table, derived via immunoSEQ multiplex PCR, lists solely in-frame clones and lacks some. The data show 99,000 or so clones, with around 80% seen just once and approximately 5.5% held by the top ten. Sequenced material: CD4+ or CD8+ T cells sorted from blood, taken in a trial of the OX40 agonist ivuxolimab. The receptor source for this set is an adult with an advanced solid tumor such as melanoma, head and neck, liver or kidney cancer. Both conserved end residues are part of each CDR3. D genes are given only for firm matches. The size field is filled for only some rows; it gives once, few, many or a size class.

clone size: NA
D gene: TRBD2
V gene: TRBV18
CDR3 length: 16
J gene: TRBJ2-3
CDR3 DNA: TGTGCCAGCTCAAGGACTAGCGGGGGGGTGCAGGATACGCAGTATTTT
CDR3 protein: CASSRTSGGVQDTQYF

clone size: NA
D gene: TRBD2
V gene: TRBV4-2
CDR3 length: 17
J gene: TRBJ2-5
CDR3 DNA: TGTGCCAGCAGCCTTGGACCTCCGGGAGGAGGGTTGGAGACCCAGTACTTC
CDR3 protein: CASSLGPPGGGLETQYF

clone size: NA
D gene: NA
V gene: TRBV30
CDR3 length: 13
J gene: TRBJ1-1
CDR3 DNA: TGTGCCTGGAGTGTACAGGCGAACACTGAAGCTTTCTTT
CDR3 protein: CAWSVQANTEAFF

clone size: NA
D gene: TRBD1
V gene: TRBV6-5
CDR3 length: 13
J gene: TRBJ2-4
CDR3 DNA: TGTGCCAGCAGGAGACAGGGTGGAAACATTCAGTACTTC
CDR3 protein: CASRRQGGNIQYF

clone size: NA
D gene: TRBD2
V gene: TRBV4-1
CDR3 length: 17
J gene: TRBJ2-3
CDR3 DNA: TGCGCCAGCAGCCAAGATGGAGAGCGGGGGGCGGTCGATACGCAGTATTTT
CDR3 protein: CASSQDGERGAVDTQYF

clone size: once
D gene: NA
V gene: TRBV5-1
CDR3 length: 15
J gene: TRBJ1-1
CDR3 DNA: TGCGCCAGCAGCTTAAGGTGGTCCATGAACACTGAAGCTTTCTTT
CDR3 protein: CASSLRWSMNTEAFF

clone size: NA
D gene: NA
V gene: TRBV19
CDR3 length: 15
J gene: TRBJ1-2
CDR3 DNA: TGTGCCAGTACCCCCCGGCGTGGGGCTAACTATGGCTACACCTTC
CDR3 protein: CASTPRRGANYGYTF

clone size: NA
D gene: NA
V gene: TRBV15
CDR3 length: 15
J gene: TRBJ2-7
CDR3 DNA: TGTGCCACCAGCAGAGATGCCGTAGAGGACTACGAGCAGTACTTC
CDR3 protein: CATSRDAVEDYEQYF

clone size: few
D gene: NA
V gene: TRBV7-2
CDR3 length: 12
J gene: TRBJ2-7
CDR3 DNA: TGTGCCAGCAGCTTAAGGGAGGACGAGCAGTACTTC
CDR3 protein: CASSLREDEQYF

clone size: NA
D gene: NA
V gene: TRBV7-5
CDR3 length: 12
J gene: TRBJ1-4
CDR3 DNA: TGTGCCAGCGGACGGAATAATGAAAAACTGTTTTTT
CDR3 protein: CASGRNNEKLFF

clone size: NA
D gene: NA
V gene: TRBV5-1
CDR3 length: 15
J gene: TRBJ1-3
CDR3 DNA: TGCGCCAGCAGCTTGGAGGGGAGCTCTGGAAACACCATATATTTT
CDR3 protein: CASSLEGSSGNTIYF

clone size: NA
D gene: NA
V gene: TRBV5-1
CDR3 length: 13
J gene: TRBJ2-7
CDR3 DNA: TGCGCCAGCAGCTTGGACAGGGCCTACGAGCAGTACTTC
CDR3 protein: CASSLDRAYEQYF

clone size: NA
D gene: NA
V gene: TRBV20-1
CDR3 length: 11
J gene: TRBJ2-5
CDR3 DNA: TGCAGTGCCTATTGGCAAGAGACCCAGTACTTC
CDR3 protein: CSAYWQETQYF

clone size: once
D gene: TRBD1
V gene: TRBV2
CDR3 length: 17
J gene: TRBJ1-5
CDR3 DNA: TGTGCCAGCAGCATACCGGGACAGGGGGTGAAAGGACAGCCCCAGCATTTT
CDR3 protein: CASSIPGQGVKGQPQHF

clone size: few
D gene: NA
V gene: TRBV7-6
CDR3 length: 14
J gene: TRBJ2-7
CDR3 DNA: TGTGCCAGCAGCGCCCGACAGAGCTCCTACGAGCAGTACTTC
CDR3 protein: CASSARQSSYEQYF

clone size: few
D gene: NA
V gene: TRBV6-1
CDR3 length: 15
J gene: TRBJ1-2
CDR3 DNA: TGTGCCAGCAGTGAACAGGGGTGGGATAACTATGGCTACACCTTC
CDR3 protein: CASSEQGWDNYGYTF

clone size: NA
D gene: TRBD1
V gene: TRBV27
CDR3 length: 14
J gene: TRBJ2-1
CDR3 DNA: TGTGCCAGCAGTTTGGCGGACAGGTACAATGAGCAGTTCTTC
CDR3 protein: CASSLADRYNEQFF

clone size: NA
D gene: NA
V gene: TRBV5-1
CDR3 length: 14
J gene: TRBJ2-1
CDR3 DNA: TGCGCCAGCAGCTTGGATGGCCCCCCTCTTGAGCAGTTCTTC
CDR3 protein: CASSLDGPPLEQFF

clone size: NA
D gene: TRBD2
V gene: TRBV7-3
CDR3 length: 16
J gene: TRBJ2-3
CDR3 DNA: TGTGCCAGCAGCCCGGGACCAGCGGGGGGCCAAGATACGCAGTATTTT
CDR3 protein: CASSPGPAGGQDTQYF

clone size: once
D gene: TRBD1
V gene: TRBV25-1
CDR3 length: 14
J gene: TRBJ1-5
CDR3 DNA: TGTGCCAGCAGTGAAGGAGGGGGCGGGCAGCCCCAGCATTTT
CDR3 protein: CASSEGGGGQPQHF

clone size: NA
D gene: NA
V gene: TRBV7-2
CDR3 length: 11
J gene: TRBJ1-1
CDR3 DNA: TGTGCCAGCAGCCCCGGAACGGGAGCTTTCTTT
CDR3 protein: CASSPGTGAFF

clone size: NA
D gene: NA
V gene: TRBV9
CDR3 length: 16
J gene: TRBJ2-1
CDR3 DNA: TGTGCCAGCAGCGTAGCTACTTCTAGCGCCTACAATGAGCAGTTCTTC
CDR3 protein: CASSVATSSAYNEQFF

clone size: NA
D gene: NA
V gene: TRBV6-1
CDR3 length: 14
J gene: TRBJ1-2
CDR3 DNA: TGTGCCAGCACCCCTAAACGCGGGTCCTATGGCTACACCTTC
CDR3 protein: CASTPKRGSYGYTF

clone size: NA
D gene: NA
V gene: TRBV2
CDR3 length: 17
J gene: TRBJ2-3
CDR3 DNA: TGTGCCAGCAGTGAGATGCGTACTAAACGTTCATTACATACGCAGTATTTT
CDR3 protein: CASSEMRTKRSLHTQYF

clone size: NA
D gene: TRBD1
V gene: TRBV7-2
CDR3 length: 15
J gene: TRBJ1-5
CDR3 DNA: TGTGCCAGCAAACGGGACAGGGGTAGCAATCAGCCCCAGCATTTT
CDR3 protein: CASKRDRGSNQPQHF

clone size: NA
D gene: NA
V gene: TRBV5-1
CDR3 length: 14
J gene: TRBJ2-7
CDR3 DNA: TGCGCCAGCAGCTTGGTTCAGGGTCTCGACGAGCAGTACTTC
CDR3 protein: CASSLVQGLDEQYF

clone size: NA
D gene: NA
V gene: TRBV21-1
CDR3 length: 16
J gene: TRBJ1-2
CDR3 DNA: TGTGCCAGCAGCAAAAAAGGAGGACAGGGGGAAGATGGCTACACCTTC
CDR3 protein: CASSKKGGQGEDGYTF

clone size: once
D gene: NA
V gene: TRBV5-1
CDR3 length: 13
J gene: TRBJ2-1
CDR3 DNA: TGCGCCAGCAGCTTGGGTTATAGCGATGAGCAGTTCTTC
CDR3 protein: CASSLGYSDEQFF

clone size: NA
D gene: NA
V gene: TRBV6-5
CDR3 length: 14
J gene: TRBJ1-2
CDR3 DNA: TGTGCCAGCACCCCCCTTGGGGGGAACTATGGCTACACCTTC
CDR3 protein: CASTPLGGNYGYTF

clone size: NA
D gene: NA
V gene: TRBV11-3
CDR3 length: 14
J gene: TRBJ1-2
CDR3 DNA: TGTGCCAGCAGCTTAGATAACAGGGTTTATGGCTACACCTTC
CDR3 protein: CASSLDNRVYGYTF

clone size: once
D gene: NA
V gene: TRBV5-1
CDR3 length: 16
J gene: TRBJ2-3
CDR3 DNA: TGCGCCAGCAGCCAACAACAGGTGACTAGCACAGATACGCAGTATTTT
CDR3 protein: CASSQQQVTSTDTQYF

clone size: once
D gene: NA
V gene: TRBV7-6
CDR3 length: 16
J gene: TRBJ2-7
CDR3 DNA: TGTGCCAGCAGCTCAGGCACAGGATTGGCCTTCTACGAGCAGTACTTC
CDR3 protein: CASSSGTGLAFYEQYF

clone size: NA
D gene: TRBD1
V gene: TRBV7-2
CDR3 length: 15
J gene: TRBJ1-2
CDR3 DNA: TGTGCCGGCAGCTTAGCGCGGGGACAGGGGTATGGCTACACCTTC
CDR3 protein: CAGSLARGQGYGYTF

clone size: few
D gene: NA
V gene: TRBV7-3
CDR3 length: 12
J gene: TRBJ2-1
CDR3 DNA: TGTGCCAGCAGCTTGCCGGGTACTGAGCAGTTCTTC
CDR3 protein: CASSLPGTEQFF

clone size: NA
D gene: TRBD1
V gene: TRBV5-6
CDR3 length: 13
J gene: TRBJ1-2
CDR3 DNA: TGTGCCAGCAGCGACACAGGGGGCAATGGCTACACCTTC
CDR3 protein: CASSDTGGNGYTF

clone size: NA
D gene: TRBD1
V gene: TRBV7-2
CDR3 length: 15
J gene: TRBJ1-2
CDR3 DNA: TGTGCCAGCAGCCCCGGTACAGGGGGCGGGTATGGCTACACCTTC
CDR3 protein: CASSPGTGGGYGYTF

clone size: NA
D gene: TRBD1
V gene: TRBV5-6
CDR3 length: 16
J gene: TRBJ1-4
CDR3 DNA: TGTGCCAGCAGCCCCCCGGGACAGGCAACTAATGAAAAACTGTTTTTT
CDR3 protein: CASSPPGQATNEKLFF

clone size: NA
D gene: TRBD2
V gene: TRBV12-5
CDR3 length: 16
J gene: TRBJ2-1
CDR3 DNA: TGTGCTAGTGGTTTGGTACTTAGCGGGAGTAGCGATGAGCAGTTCTTC
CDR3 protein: CASGLVLSGSSDEQFF

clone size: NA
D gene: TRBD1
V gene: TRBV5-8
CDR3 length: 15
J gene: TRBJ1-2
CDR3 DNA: TGTGCCAGCAGCAGGGACAGGGCGACTTTCTATGGCTACACCTTC
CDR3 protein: CASSRDRATFYGYTF

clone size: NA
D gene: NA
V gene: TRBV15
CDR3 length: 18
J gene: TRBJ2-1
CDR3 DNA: TGTGCCACCAGCAGAGATACGAGCGGACAAGGGGGGAGCAATGAGCAGTTCTTC
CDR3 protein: CATSRDTSGQGGSNEQFF

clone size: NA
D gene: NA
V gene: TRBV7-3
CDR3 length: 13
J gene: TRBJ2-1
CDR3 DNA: TGTGCCAGCAGCTTAACCCCTCTTGGTGAGCAGTTCTTC
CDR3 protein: CASSLTPLGEQFF

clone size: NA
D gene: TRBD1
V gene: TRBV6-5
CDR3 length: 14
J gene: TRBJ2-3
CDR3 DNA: TGTGCCAGCAGTTTCCGACAGGGGGGAGATACGCAGTATTTT
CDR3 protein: CASSFRQGGDTQYF

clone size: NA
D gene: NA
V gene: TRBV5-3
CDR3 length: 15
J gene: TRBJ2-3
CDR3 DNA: TGTGCCAGAAGCTTGAGGTTTGTCCCCACAGATACGCAGTATTTT
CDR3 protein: CARSLRFVPTDTQYF

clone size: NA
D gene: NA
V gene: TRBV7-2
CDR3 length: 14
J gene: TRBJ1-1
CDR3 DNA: TGTGCCAGCAGCTTATCGCGGACAAACACTGAAGCTTTCTTT
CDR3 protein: CASSLSRTNTEAFF

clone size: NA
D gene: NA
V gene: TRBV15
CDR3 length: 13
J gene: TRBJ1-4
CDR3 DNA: TGTGCCACCAGGTTAGAGGGGGGTGATGAACTGTTTTTT
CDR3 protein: CATRLEGGDELFF